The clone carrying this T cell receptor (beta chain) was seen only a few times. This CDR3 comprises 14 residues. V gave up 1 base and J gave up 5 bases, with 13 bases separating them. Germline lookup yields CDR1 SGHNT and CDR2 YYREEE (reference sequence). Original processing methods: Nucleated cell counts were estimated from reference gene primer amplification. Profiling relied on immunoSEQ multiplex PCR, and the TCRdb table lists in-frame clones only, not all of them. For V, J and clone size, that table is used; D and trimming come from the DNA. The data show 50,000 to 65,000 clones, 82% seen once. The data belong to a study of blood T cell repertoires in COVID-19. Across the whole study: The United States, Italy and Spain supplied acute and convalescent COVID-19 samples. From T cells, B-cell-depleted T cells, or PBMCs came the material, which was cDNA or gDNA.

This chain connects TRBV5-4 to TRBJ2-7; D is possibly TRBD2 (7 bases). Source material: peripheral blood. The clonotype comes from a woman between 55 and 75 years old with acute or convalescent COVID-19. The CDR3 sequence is CASSLWGGGDEQYF. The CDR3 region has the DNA TGTGCCAGCAGCTTGTGGGGGGGCGGCGACGAGCAGTACTTC.